The 27 T cell receptor beta chains in this list originate from one sample, sequenced in a study of response to subunit inactivated influenza vaccine. One entry per CDR3 protein results from TCRdb running MiXCR on the RT-PCR reads. The sample shows about 530,000 distinct CDR3 sequences, approximately 12% of them seen only once. The starting material was PBMCs from blood, obtained on the day of vaccination. These receptors were collected from a man in his fifties or sixties who received an inactivated influenza vaccine.

This clonotype turned up a few times. The J gene is TRBJ1-6, the V gene TRBV6-5, with a tentative D call TRBD1 (5 bases). The V gene lost 2 bases and the J gene lost 8 bases, with 16 bases spanning the gap. Germline CDR1 and CDR2: MNHEY and SVGAGI. There are 16 residues in the CDR3. The CDR3 here is CASSYTKGLPDSPLHF. CDR3 DNA: TGTGCCAGCAGTTACACTAAGGGACTCCCGGATTCACCCCTCCACTTT.

This clonotype came up a few times. This sequence joins TRBV5-1 and TRBJ2-3; TRBD2 is a possible D gene (5 bases). CDR1 and CDR2 (germline): SGHRS, YFSETQ. This CDR3 has 14 amino acids. V lost 4 bases, J lost 5 bases, and 14 bases lay in between. The CDR3 DNA reads as TGCGCCAGCAGCATCGGAGGCGTCCAAGATACGCAGTATTTT. Translating it yields CASSIGGVQDTQYF.

This clonotype has a handful of counts. The chain carries TRBV28 and TRBJ2-7; 8 bases agree with TRBD1. Looked up from germline, CDR1 is MDHEN and CDR2 is SYDVKM. The V and J ends lost 6 bases and 2 bases, in that order; junction bases with no gene match: 6. The CDR3 is made up of 14 amino acids. CDR3 in amino acids: CASRSAGGTYEQYF. CDR3 bases: TGTGCCAGCAGATCTGCAGGGGGCACCTACGAGCAGTACTTC.

The V call is TRBV20-1, the J call TRBJ2-2, with TRBD2 identical over 7 bases. This CDR3 has 13 residues. V shed 5 bases and J 8 bases; nucleotides not matched to a gene: 8. Germline CDR1 is DFQATT and CDR2 is SNEGSKA (reference sequence). Here the CDR3 DNA reads TGCAGTGCTCGACTGGGGGGGAGTGGGGAGCTGTTTTTT. It yields the protein CSARLGGSGELFF.

The chain recombines TRBV7-9 with TRBJ1-2, with unresolved D. V lost 7 bases and J 8 bases, leaving 11 bases between the germline ends. This CDR3 contains 11 residues. The germline gives CDR1 SEHNR, CDR2 FQNEAQ (reference sequence). This CDR3 reads CASTAGRGYTF. CDR3 nucleotide sequence: TGTGCCAGCACCGCGGGCAGGGGCTACACCTTC.

The CDR3 region is CASSLVGRAAGAYEKLFF. The DNA for the CDR3 is TGTGCCAGCAGCTTAGTCGGACGCGCGGCGGGTGCTTATGAAAAACTGTTTTTT. The rearrangement links TRBV11-2 to TRBJ1-4; no clear D. V lost 1 base and J 6 bases, leaving 21 bases between the germline ends. Germline CDR1 reads SGHAT; CDR2 reads FQNNGV. The CDR3 is made up of 18 amino acids.

This clonotype has only a few counts. The V call is TRBV29-1, the J call TRBJ2-3; 7 bases align to TRBD1. Germline lookup yields CDR1 SQVTM and CDR2 ANQGSEA. J gave up 2 bases and V 4 bases, and 6 bases lay outside the gene matches. This CDR3 is built from 14 residues. CDR3 sequence reads: CSVARDRVTDTQYF. The CDR3 nucleotides are TGCAGCGTTGCCCGGGACAGAGTCACAGATACGCAGTATTTT.

The chain links TRBV6-2 or TRBV6-3 to TRBJ2-2; 7 bases line up with TRBD2. The CDR3 runs to 17 residues. Germline V gene sequence: CDR1 MNHEY, CDR2 SVGEGT. The ends lost 2 bases at V and 5 bases at J; junction bases unmatched: 11. CDR3 loop: CASSYPGGGDRTGELFF. CDR3 in DNA: TGTGCCAGCAGTTACCCGGGCGGGGGTGATCGAACCGGGGAGCTGTTTTTT.

This clonotype was observed many times. The chain uses TRBV7-8 and TRBJ2-4; D is possibly TRBD1 or TRBD2 (6 bases each). V dropped 5 bases and J dropped 4 bases, with 12 bases sitting between them. Looked up from germline, CDR1 is SGHVS and CDR2 is FQNEAQ. CDR3 length: 14 amino acids. The CDR3 loop reads CASSPRGRKNIQYF. DNA of the CDR3: TGTGCCAGCAGCCCTAGGGGGAGGAAAAACATTCAGTACTTC. Together with reference TRBV7-8 and TRBJ2-4, the CDR3 gives the full variable domain: GAGVSQSPRYKVAKRGQDVALRCDPISGHVSLFWYQQALGQGPEFLTYFQNEAQLDKSGLPSDRFFAERPEGSVSTLKIQRTQQEDSAVYLCASSPRGRKNIQYFGAGTRLSVL.

J is TRBJ2-2 and V is TRBV30; D possibly matches TRBD1 or TRBD2 (5 bases each). Germline V gives CDR1 GTSNPN, CDR2 SVGIG (reference sequence). The CDR3 has 16 amino acids. The ends were cut back, 0 bases at V and 8 bases at J, with 19 bases in the middle. The CDR3 reads CAWSVRGRPRMGELFF. CDR3 DNA sequence: TGTGCCTGGAGTGTACGGGGCAGGCCCAGGATGGGGGAGCTGTTTTTT.

The V call is TRBV5-1, the J call TRBJ2-3; TRBD2 is a possible D gene (6 bases). The CDR3 is 16 residues long. Per germline, CDR1 SGHRS and CDR2 YFSETQ. Trimming removed 4 bases from V and 3 bases from J, with 18 bases in between. The CDR3 nucleotides read TGCGCCAGCAGCAGTGGGACTCCGAAGGGGACAGATACGCAGTATTTT. Its protein is CASSSGTPKGTDTQYF.

The V call is TRBV6-1, the J call TRBJ2-2; D perhaps matches TRBD1 (6 bases). Germline V lookup: CDR1 MNHNS, CDR2 SASEGT. This CDR3 spans 15 amino acids. Between the trimmed V and J ends, which lost 7 bases and 5 bases, there was a span of 17 bases. The CDR3 is CASTQSPRGTGELFF. In DNA, the CDR3 is TGTGCCAGCACCCAGTCCCCTAGGGGGACCGGGGAGCTGTTTTTT.

Ten or more counts support this clonotype. V gene TRBV28 combines with J gene TRBJ2-7; 9 nucleotides match TRBD1. J was trimmed by 4 bases and V by 7 bases; bases with no gene match: 5. The CDR3 contains 13 residues. Germline CDR1 and CDR2: MDHEN and SYDVKM. The CDR3 reads CASMTGTGYEQYF. In nucleotides, the CDR3 is TGTGCCAGCATGACCGGGACAGGGTACGAGCAGTACTTC. Combining the CDR3 with reference TRBV28 and TRBJ2-7 gives the whole variable domain DVKVTQSSRYLVKRTGEKVFLECVQDMDHENMFWYRQDPGLGLRLIYFSYDVKMKEKGDIPEGYSVSREKKERFSLILESASTNQTSMYLCASMTGTGYEQYFGPGTRLTVT.

Only a few counts were recorded for this clonotype. A much larger clone is a single base away; this may be a read error. The rearrangement uses TRBV7-3 and TRBJ2-1; 9 bases agree with TRBD2. This CDR3 has 15 residues. The germline V gene encodes CDR1 SGHTA and CDR2 FQGTGA. Unmatched junction bases numbered 4, after V lost 2 bases and J lost 5 bases. CDR3 sequence reads: CASSLGASGNNEQFF. In nucleotides, the CDR3 is TGTGCCAGCAGCTTAGGGGCTAGCGGGAACAATGAGCAGTTCTTC. Looking up the rest from reference TRBV7-3 and TRBJ2-1 gives the full variable domain: GAGVSQTPSNKVTEKGKYVELRCDPISGHTALYWYRQSLGQGPEFLIYFQGTGAADDSGLPNDRFFAVRPEGSVSTLKIQRTERGDSAVYLCASSLGASGNNEQFFGPGTRLTVL.

The chain recombines TRBV6-2 or TRBV6-3 with TRBJ1-5; D is unclear. The germline CDR1 and CDR2 sequences are MNHEY and SVGEGT. The CDR3 contains 15 residues. Trimming took off 6 bases at V and 3 bases at J, with 15 bases between the two ends. The CDR3 sequence is CASRSSFPPNQPQHF. CDR3 in DNA: TGTGCCAGCAGGTCCTCCTTTCCTCCCAATCAGCCCCAGCATTTT.

In its sample, this clonotype was seen a few times. The chain uses TRBV4-3 and TRBJ2-3; D is ambiguous. The germline V gene has CDR1 LGHNA and CDR2 YSLEER. The ends were cut back, 0 bases at V and 0 bases at J, with 13 bases in the middle. The CDR3 totals 17 residues. The CDR3: CASSQDLRATSTDTQYF. The CDR3 DNA follows: TGCGCCAGCAGCCAAGATCTGCGCGCGACTAGCACAGATACGCAGTATTTT.

This clonotype was seen more than once but under ten times. The genes are TRBV5-1 and TRBJ2-7; possibly TRBD1 for D (5 bases). Trimming removed 4 bases from V and 7 bases from J, with 12 bases in between. The CDR3 length is 12 residues. Germline V CDR1 and CDR2: SGHRS, YFSETQ. The CDR3 here is CASSPGRDEQYF. The DNA of the CDR3 is TGCGCCAGCAGCCCGGGCAGGGATGAGCAGTACTTC.

This clonotype has a handful of counts. The chain recombines TRBV5-1 with TRBJ2-3; 9 bases align to TRBD2. The length of the CDR3 is 16 residues. V trimming: 0 bases; J trimming: 1 base; junction bases outside the gene matches: 3. CDR1 and CDR2 (germline): SGHRS, YFSETQ. CDR3 loop: CASSLVPSGGTDTQYF. CDR3 sequence (DNA): TGCGCCAGCAGCTTGGTGCCTAGCGGGGGCACAGATACGCAGTATTTT.

This clonotype was seen more than once but under ten times. The chain has TRBV6-5 and TRBJ2-2; TRBD1 or TRBD2 may be the D gene (6 bases each). The CDR3 runs 17 residues. From germline, CDR1 is MNHEY and CDR2 SVGAGI. V was trimmed by 4 bases and J by 2 bases, leaving 17 bases between them. Here the CDR3 DNA reads TGTGCCAGCAGTTGGGGGGCCGGTCAGACAAACACCGGGGAGCTGTTTTTT. Amino acids: CASSWGAGQTNTGELFF.

This clonotype turned up a few times. The chain couples TRBV12-3 or TRBV12-4 to TRBJ1-5, with 7 bases fitting TRBD1. After removal of 0 bases from V and 0 bases from J, the junction contained 5 bases not matched to a gene. The CDR3 runs 17 residues. Here the CDR3 reads CASSLARGGYSNQPQHF. The CDR3 nucleotides read TGTGCCAGCAGTTTAGCGCGAGGGGGCTATAGCAATCAGCCCCAGCATTTT.

The V call is TRBV6-2 or TRBV6-3, the J call TRBJ2-4; D is uncertain. The V gene lost 2 bases and the J gene lost 0 bases, with 11 bases spanning the gap. Germline assignment: CDR1 MNHEY and CDR2 SVGEGT. There are 16 residues in the CDR3. This CDR3 is CASSYLVRLAKNIQYF. CDR3 nucleotides: TGTGCCAGCAGTTACCTGGTCAGGCTAGCCAAAAACATTCAGTACTTC.

This clonotype was counted ten times or more. The chain combines TRBV29-1 with TRBJ2-7; TRBD2 aligns across 13 bases. The CDR3 runs 13 residues. From germline, CDR1 is SQVTM and CDR2 ANQGSEA. Trimming at V came to 5 bases and at J to 5 bases, leaving 3 bases not matched to a gene. CDR3 sequence: CSVRTSGRHEQYF. CDR3 sequence (DNA): TGCAGCGTTCGGACTAGCGGGAGACACGAGCAGTACTTC.

This clonotype was counted a few times. V usage is TRBV19 and J usage is TRBJ2-1, with 8 bases lining up with TRBD2. Germline V gives CDR1 LNHDA, CDR2 SQIVND (reference sequence). The V segment lost 4 bases and the J segment 15 bases; nucleotides outside the gene matches: 8. This CDR3 spans 12 amino acids. The CDR3 region is CASSRASGRRFF. CDR3 in DNA: TGTGCCAGTAGTAGGGCGAGCGGGAGAAGGTTCTTC. The whole variable domain, remainder taken from reference TRBV19 and TRBJ2-1, is DGGITQSPKYLFRKEGQNVTLSCEQNLNHDAMYWYRQDPGQGLRLIYYSQIVNDFQKGDIAEGYSVSREKKESFPLTVTSAQKNPTAFYLCASSRASGRRFFGPGTRLTVL.

This clonotype was observed at least ten times. The chain carries TRBV29-1 and TRBJ2-2, with TRBD1 as a possible D gene (5 bases). This CDR3 has 14 residues. The V gene lost 3 bases and the J gene lost 3 bases, with 11 bases spanning the gap. The germline CDR1 and CDR2 sequences are SQVTM and ANQGSEA. The CDR3 coding sequence is TGCAGCGTTGAGACATCAGGGTACACCGGGGAGCTGTTTTTT. It yields the protein CSVETSGYTGELFF.

This clonotype was seen ten or more times. The chain joins TRBV4-3 to TRBJ2-3; D gene ambiguous. The CDR3 consists of 13 residues. CDR1 and CDR2 from the germline V gene are LGHNA and YSLEER. Trimming stripped 0 bases from V and 6 bases from J, with 7 bases between. For the CDR3, the DNA is TGCGCCAGCAGCCAAGATTGGTCGGATACGCAGTATTTT. Translated, it gives CASSQDWSDTQYF.

This clonotype was seen more than once but under ten times. This rearrangement joins TRBV7-8 to TRBJ1-1; 9 nucleotides align to TRBD1. The CDR3 is 14 residues long. Germline CDR1 and CDR2: SGHVS and FQNEAQ. V trimming: 4 bases; J trimming: 0 bases; junction bases outside the gene matches: 0. The DNA of the CDR3 is TGTGCCAGCAGCTGGGACAGGGTGAACACTGAAGCTTTCTTT. Translating gives CASSWDRVNTEAFF.

The chain employs TRBV27 and TRBJ2-1; 7 nucleotides match TRBD2. CDR3 size: 13 residues. V lost 6 bases, J lost 4 bases, and 3 bases stayed unmatched. Germline V gene lookup returns CDR1 MNHEY and CDR2 SMNVEV (reference sequence). The CDR3: CASRYGGYNEQFF. The DNA of the CDR3 is TGTGCCAGCAGATACGGGGGGTACAATGAGCAGTTCTTC.